Following are 6 T cell receptor beta chains from one sample sequenced in a study of OX40 agonist ivuxolimab in advanced cancers. Method: immunoSEQ multiplex PCR; TCRdb's copy keeps in-frame clones and lacks some. The data contain around 26,000 clones, 79% of them singletons. The input for sequencing was CD4+ or CD8+ T cells sorted from blood, taken in a trial of the OX40 agonist ivuxolimab. Receptors were obtained from an adult with an advanced solid tumor such as melanoma, head and neck, liver or kidney cancer.

This clone was counted ten times or more. V and J are TRBV28 and TRBJ2-7; TRBD2 matches 11 bases. Germline-derived CDR1 and CDR2 are MDHEN and SYDVKM. The junction had 5 bases not matched to a gene; V was cut back by 5 bases and J by 2 bases. The CDR3 contains 15 residues. This chain's CDR3 is CASSVLAGDAYEQYF. CDR3 nucleotides: TGTGCCAGCAGTGTACTAGCGGGAGACGCCTACGAGCAGTACTTC.

The chain recombines TRBV4-3 with TRBJ1-2, with a tentative D call TRBD1 (5 bases). Trimming removed 0 bases at V and 3 bases at J, with 11 bases between. This CDR3 has 15 amino acids. Germline V gene data show CDR1 as LGHNA and CDR2 as YSLEER. The CDR3 protein is CASSQDSGTHYGYTF. In DNA, the CDR3 is TGCGCCAGCAGCCAAGATTCCGGGACCCACTATGGCTACACCTTC.

The count of this clone is one. The chain links TRBV30 to TRBJ1-5; no reliable D call. The V end lost 8 bases, the J end lost 2 bases, and 10 bases lay between the germline ends. The germline gives CDR1 GTSNPN, CDR2 SVGIG (reference sequence). The CDR3 runs 12 residues. In nucleotides, the CDR3 is TGTGCCGCCACACGAGGCAATCAGCCCCAGCATTTT. Amino acid sequence: CAATRGNQPQHF.

The chain recombines TRBV11-2 with TRBJ2-3; 11 bases line up with TRBD1. V shed 2 bases and J 5 bases; nucleotides not matched to a gene: 3. Germline V CDR1 and CDR2: SGHAT, FQNNGV. There are 15 residues in the CDR3. CDR3 protein: CASSLIGTGGDTQYF. As DNA, the CDR3 is TGTGCCAGCAGCTTAATCGGGACAGGGGGAGATACGCAGTATTTT.

J is TRBJ1-1 and V is TRBV4-1, with D possibly being TRBD1 (6 bases). Germline CDR1 reads MGHRA; CDR2 reads YSYEKL. Trimming removed 8 bases from V and 1 base from J, with 14 bases in between. The CDR3 is 14 residues long. The chain's CDR3 is CASSHGQSNTEAFF. The CDR3 region has the DNA TGCGCCAGCTCACACGGACAGTCGAACACTGAAGCTTTCTTT.

The chain combines TRBV7-9 with TRBJ1-4; 8 bases align to TRBD1. The CDR3 length is 14 residues. Germline CDR1 SEHNR, CDR2 FQNEAQ (reference sequence). The ends lost 6 bases at V and 8 bases at J; junction bases unmatched: 8. The CDR3 sequence: CASSPGQGWEKLFF. The CDR3 nucleotides are TGTGCCAGCAGTCCTGGACAGGGCTGGGAAAAACTGTTTTTT.